The rows below give T cell receptor beta chains drawn from one sample of a study of T cells in Graves' hyperthyroidism and ophthalmopathy. TCRdb fed the multiplex PCR reads into MiXCR, producing one record per CDR3 protein. There are about 600,000 distinct CDR3 sequences in the sample; approximately 15% occur only once, and around 7% lies in the top ten. Input material: blood. These receptors were taken from a woman aged 18-29 years with Graves' ophthalmopathy. Both conserved end residues are part of each CDR3. A D gene is named only where the DNA matches it firmly. Rows give clone size only sometimes, using once, few, many, or a class for an expanded clone.

clone_size	j_call	v_call	d_call	cdr3_nt	cdr3_aa
many	TRBJ2-1	TRBV3-1	-	TGTGCCAGCAGCCAAGGTGCGTCCTACAATGAGCAGTTCTTC	CASSQGASYNEQFF
many	TRBJ1-5	TRBV20-1	TRBD1	TGCAGTGCCGGTCAGGGGGGAGGCAATCAGCCCCAGCATTTT	CSAGQGGGNQPQHF
many	TRBJ2-1	TRBV10-3	TRBD2	TGTGCCATCAGTGAGACTAGCGGGAGTCGTGGGCCCTACAATGAGCAGTTCTTC	CAISETSGSRGPYNEQFF
-	TRBJ1-4	TRBV30	TRBD1	TGTGCCTGGAAAGTTTTTGGGACAGGGGAGGAAAAACTGTTTTTT	CAWKVFGTGEEKLFF
few	TRBJ2-1	TRBV10-3	TRBD1	TGTGCCATCAGTGAGTGGGGTGAGGGCAGGGGGCAGAGGAATGAGCAGTTCTTC	CAISEWGEGRGQRNEQFF
many	TRBJ1-2	TRBV20-1	TRBD1	TGCAGTGCCAGCGAGGGGGCGCATAATGGCTACACCTTC	CSASEGAHNGYTF
many	TRBJ2-5	TRBV11-2	-	TGTGCCAGCAGCTCGGGGGCTTTGAACCAAGAGACCCAGTACTTC	CASSSGALNQETQYF
-	TRBJ2-2	TRBV12-3/TRBV12-4	TRBD2	TGTGCCAGCACCTTGGGCGGGAGGGCCGCCACCGGGGAGCTGTTTTTT	CASTLGGRAATGELFF
many	TRBJ2-1	TRBV7-9	-	TGTGCCAGCAGCGCATTAGGGCGCCGGGAAAACAATGAGCAGTTCTTC	CASSALGRRENNEQFF
many	TRBJ1-5	TRBV9	-	TGTGCCAGCAGCCCCGAAGGAACAGACAATCAGCCCCAGCATTTT	CASSPEGTDNQPQHF
-	TRBJ2-7	TRBV6-2/TRBV6-3	-	TGTGCCAGCAGCGACACTAGTTCCTACGAGCAGAACTTC	CASSDTSSYEQNF
many	TRBJ2-3	TRBV27	TRBD2	TGTGCCAGCAGTTTATTGGGCGGGAGGAGCACAGATACGCAGTATTTT	CASSLLGGRSTDTQYF
few	TRBJ1-1	TRBV18	-	TGTGCCGGCGTTTCCCAAACGAACACTGAAGCTTTCTTT	CAGVSQTNTEAFF
many	TRBJ2-1	TRBV7-9	-	TGTGCCAGCAGCTCGTATTACAATGAGCAGTTCTTC	CASSSYYNEQFF
many	TRBJ2-3	TRBV6-5	-	TGTGCCAGCAGTTACTCAGACAGGGAGGTTGATACGCAGTATTTT	CASSYSDREVDTQYF
many	TRBJ1-1	TRBV18	TRBD1	TGTGCCAGCTCACAGGGGGACAGGGCTGGCACTGAAGCTTTCTTT	CASSQGDRAGTEAFF
few	TRBJ1-4	TRBV2	-	TGTGCCAGCAGCCAGGCCACTAATGAAAAACTGTTTTTT	CASSQATNEKLFF
many	TRBJ1-1	TRBV12-3/TRBV12-4	-	TGTGCCAGCAGTTTTTCAGGGTCCACTGAAGCTTTCTTT	CASSFSGSTEAFF
many	TRBJ1-1	TRBV18	TRBD1	TGTGCCAGCTCATTGTCGACAGGGCCCACTGAAGCTTTCTTT	CASSLSTGPTEAFF
-	TRBJ2-5	TRBV5-6	TRBD1	TGTGCCAGCAGCTCCACAGGGGGGCTTTGGGAGACCCAGTACTTC	CASSSTGGLWETQYF
-	TRBJ1-4	TRBV5-6	-	TGTGCCAGCAGCTTTCAGACAGGCCGGGTGAATGAAAAACTGTTTTTT	CASSFQTGRVNEKLFF
-	TRBJ1-2	TRBV12-3/TRBV12-4	-	TGTGCCAGCACCCCCTCCTTTTGGTGGGGAGAGGGCTACACCTTC	CASTPSFWWGEGYTF
-	TRBJ2-2	TRBV6-1	-	TGTGCCAGCAGTGAAGCGGGTGACACCGGGGAGCCGTTTTTT	CASSEAGDTGEPFF
many	TRBJ2-7	TRBV5-1	-	TGCGCCAGCAGTCGGACAACGAGCTCCTACGAGCAGTACTTC	CASSRTTSSYEQYF
many	TRBJ2-5	TRBV5-1	TRBD2	TGCGCCAGCAGCCTCGGGACTAGCGGGAGCCAGACCCAGTACTTC	CASSLGTSGSQTQYF
many	TRBJ1-4	TRBV7-9	-	TGTGCCAGCAGCTTGCGGGGAGGAAAACTGTTTTTT	CASSLRGGKLFF
many	TRBJ2-1	TRBV6-1	-	TGTGCCAGCAGTCCAGGTGACAGCGCCTACAATGAGCAGTTCTTC	CASSPGDSAYNEQFF
few	TRBJ1-1	TRBV27	-	TGTGCCAGCAGTTCAATTGGGGGAGTTGACACTGAAGCTTTCTTT	CASSSIGGVDTEAFF